This entry lists 21 T cell receptor beta chains sequenced from one sample in a study of Ad26.COV2.S vaccination and SARS-CoV-2 variants. Treatment specified: roughly 18 received Ad26.COV2.S at low or high dose, single or two shots; a few received placebo; per-sample allocation not given. Day 63 after the first vaccine or placebo injection was the time point for sampling. Sequencing was performed with immunoSEQ multiplex PCR; in TCRdb, only in-frame clones are kept and a portion is missing. Of a few hundred thousand clones in the sample, around 85% are singletons; the top ten hold just under 3%. The specimen was peripheral blood, collected in a trial of Ad26.COV2.S vaccine versus placebo. The receptors shown here come from a person aged 18-60 years who received the Ad26.COV2.S COVID-19 vaccine or a placebo.

The chain couples TRBV9 to TRBJ2-7; tentatively, D is TRBD1 (5 bases). V lost 0 bases and J 6 bases, leaving 13 bases between the germline ends. CDR1 is SGDLS, CDR2 YYNGEE, per germline. The CDR3 extends over 14 amino acids. The CDR3 loop reads CASSVVPGTGEQYF. CDR3 DNA sequence: TGTGCCAGCAGCGTAGTTCCAGGAACAGGCGAGCAGTACTTC.

The rearrangement joins TRBV11-3 to TRBJ2-1; 13 positions agree with TRBD2. The trim removed 4 bases at V and 0 bases at J, leaving 3 bases unmatched. The CDR3 is 17 residues long. CDR1 is SGHNT and CDR2 is YENEEA in the germline V gene. The CDR3 here is CASSSRTSGGSYNEQFF. The CDR3 DNA follows: TGTGCCAGCAGCTCCAGGACTAGCGGGGGCTCCTACAATGAGCAGTTCTTC. Full variable domain (missing parts from reference TRBV11-3 and TRBJ2-1): EAGVVQSPRYKIIEKKQPVAFWCNPISGHNTLYWYLQNLGQGPELLIRYENEEAVDDSQLPKDRFSAERLKGVDSTLKIQPAELGDSAVYLCASSSRTSGGSYNEQFFGPGTRLTVL.

The rearrangement uses TRBV27 and TRBJ2-7; 10 bases match TRBD1. This CDR3 comprises 18 residues. V lost 5 bases to trimming and J lost 3 bases; unmatched junction nucleotides: 16. The germline gives CDR1 MNHEY, CDR2 SMNVEV (reference sequence). Here the CDR3 reads CASSLTGTGALYFYEQYF. The CDR3 bases are TGTGCCAGCAGTCTAACCGGGACAGGGGCACTCTACTTCTACGAGCAGTACTTC.

V gene TRBV7-3 combines with J gene TRBJ2-1; 11 bases align to TRBD2. The CDR3 runs to 19 residues. CDR1 and CDR2 (germline): SGHTA, FQGTGA. Trimming removed 1 base from V and 11 bases from J; junction bases left unmatched: 19. The CDR3 DNA reads TGTGCCAGCAGCTTAATCAGCGGGCTAGCGGGGGGTGCCATAATTAAGCAGTTCTTC. Translation: CASSLISGLAGGAIIKQFF.

V usage is TRBV6-5 and J usage is TRBJ2-3; D unresolved. This CDR3 is built from 13 residues. Trimming pared 2 bases from V and 4 bases from J, leaving 7 bases between. Germline values: CDR1 MNHEY, CDR2 SVGAGI. CDR3 amino acids: CASSYVVADTQYF. The CDR3 DNA is TGTGCCAGCAGTTACGTTGTTGCAGATACGCAGTATTTT.

The V gene is TRBV30, the J gene TRBJ2-2; 10 bases fit TRBD2. Trimming cost V 1 base and J 1 base; bases outside gene matches: 12. The CDR3 covers 19 residues. Germline CDR1 reads GTSNPN; CDR2 reads SVGIG (reference sequence). This chain's CDR3 is CAWSAKGYSGGKNTGELFF. CDR3 nucleotides: TGTGCCTGGAGTGCGAAAGGTTATAGCGGGGGGAAGAACACCGGGGAGCTGTTTTTT.

The chain combines TRBV3-1 (or the pseudogene TRBV3-2) with TRBJ1-2; 8 bases line up with TRBD1. The CDR3 totals 14 residues. The V gene's germline CDR1 is LGHDT and CDR2 YNNKEL (reference sequence). V trimming: 4 bases; J trimming: 4 bases; junction bases outside the gene matches: 5. The CDR3 loop reads CASSPGQGGYGYTF. Written as DNA, the CDR3 is TGTGCCAGCAGCCCAGGACAGGGCGGCTATGGCTACACCTTC.

This clone was observed once. The chain employs TRBV5-8 and TRBJ1-5; perhaps TRBD1 as D (6 bases). Germline V gene data show CDR1 as SGHTS and CDR2 as YDEGEE. Between the trimmed V and J ends, which lost 0 bases and 7 bases, there was a span of 11 bases. The length of the CDR3 is 14 residues. CDR3 sequence reads: CASSLDRVYQPQHF. In nucleotides, the CDR3 is TGTGCCAGCAGCTTGGACAGGGTATACCAGCCCCAGCATTTT.

The chain joins TRBV6-2 or TRBV6-3 to TRBJ2-1, with D possibly being TRBD1 or TRBD2 (6 bases each). Germline V gives CDR1 MNHEY, CDR2 SVGEGT. Trimming removed 4 bases from V and 2 bases from J, with 12 bases in between. This CDR3 has 15 residues. Here the CDR3 reads CASSWGRGTYNEQFF. As DNA, the CDR3 is TGTGCCAGCAGTTGGGGGCGGGGAACCTACAATGAGCAGTTCTTC.

The chain links TRBV3-1 (or the pseudogene TRBV3-2) to TRBJ1-2; a possible D gene is TRBD1 (6 bases). V lost 1 base and J lost 8, with 8 bases in between. Looked up from germline, CDR1 is LGHDT and CDR2 is YNNKEL (reference sequence). The CDR3 has 12 amino acids. The CDR3 sequence: CASSQVQGGYTF. CDR3 DNA: TGTGCCAGCAGCCAAGTTCAGGGGGGCTACACCTTC.

This clone was counted only a few times. The chain uses TRBV4-2 and TRBJ2-7; TRBD2 matches 10 bases. Looked up from germline, CDR1 is LGHNA and CDR2 is YNFKEQ. Trimming cost V 1 base and J 2 bases; bases outside gene matches: 11. CDR3 length equals 18 residues. This CDR3 is CASSQGSTLAGVAYEQYF. The CDR3 DNA reads as TGTGCCAGCAGCCAAGGATCTACTCTAGCGGGGGTAGCCTACGAGCAGTACTTC.

The chain is built from TRBV7-2 and TRBJ2-3; perhaps TRBD1 as D (6 bases). CDR3 size: 15 residues. Germline V lookup: CDR1 SGHTA, CDR2 FQGNSA. V was cut by 3 bases and J by 5 bases, with 15 bases left in between. This chain's CDR3 is CASSFDQGRGDTQYF. The CDR3 DNA reads as TGTGCCAGCAGCTTTGATCAGGGGAGAGGAGATACGCAGTATTTT.

This chain uses TRBV20-1 with TRBJ2-7, with TRBD1 matching over 12 bases. Germline CDR1 DFQATT, CDR2 SNEGSKA (reference sequence). With V trimmed by 3 bases and J by 0 bases, 15 bases remained unmatched. The CDR3 covers 19 residues. The CDR3 protein is CSASPPPGQGASYSYEQYF. The DNA for the CDR3 is TGCAGTGCTAGTCCCCCGCCGGGACAGGGGGCTTCCTACTCCTACGAGCAGTACTTC.

V usage is TRBV3-1 (or the pseudogene TRBV3-2) and J usage is TRBJ1-2; D unclear. This CDR3 is built from 15 residues. Germline assignment: CDR1 LGHDT and CDR2 YNNKEL (reference sequence). With 0 bases removed from V and 7 bases from J, the gap between germline ends came to 15 bases. CDR3 amino acids: CASSQEARVGGGYTF. In DNA, the CDR3 is TGTGCCAGCAGCCAAGAAGCTCGTGTGGGCGGTGGCTACACCTTC.

The CDR3 DNA reads as TGTGCCAGTACCGGCGCTAGCGGGGGAACCTACAATGAGCAGTTCTTC. It codes for CASTGASGGTYNEQFF. The rearrangement joins TRBV19 to TRBJ2-1; the match to TRBD2 covers 10 bases. The CDR3 length is 16 residues. The J segment lost 2 bases and the V segment lost 7 bases, leaving 8 bases of the junction unmatched. The germline gives CDR1 LNHDA, CDR2 SQIVND (reference sequence).

The V call is TRBV19, the J call TRBJ2-5; 10 bases map to TRBD2. This CDR3 is built from 13 residues. Per germline, CDR1 LNHDA and CDR2 SQIVND (reference sequence). V gave up 4 bases and J gave up 5 bases; unmatched junction bases: 1. CDR3 DNA sequence: TGTGCCAGTAGTAATAGCGGGAGGGAGACCCAGTACTTC. Encoded protein: CASSNSGRETQYF.

The rearrangement joins TRBV20-1 to TRBJ1-1, with 8 bases lining up with TRBD1. This CDR3 region has 14 residues. Germline assignment: CDR1 DFQATT and CDR2 SNEGSKA (reference sequence). V gave up 3 bases and J gave up 4 bases; unmatched junction bases: 7. This CDR3 is CSASKLTGGTEAFF. The CDR3 nucleotides read TGCAGTGCTAGTAAATTAACAGGGGGCACTGAAGCTTTCTTT.

J is TRBJ2-1 and V is TRBV24-1; D gene ambiguous. Trimming took 1 base from V and 8 from J, leaving 8 bases between them. The length of the CDR3 is 13 residues. Germline V CDR1 and CDR2: KGHDR, SFDVKD. The CDR3 loop is CATSDFWVDEQFF. The CDR3 DNA reads TGTGCCACCAGTGATTTTTGGGTGGATGAGCAGTTCTTC.

The genes are TRBV4-1 and TRBJ2-5; tentatively, D is TRBD1 or TRBD2 (5 bases each). Trimming took 6 bases from V and 4 from J, leaving 12 bases between them. Germline V gene lookup returns CDR1 MGHRA and CDR2 YSYEKL. This CDR3 comprises 13 residues. DNA for the CDR3: TGCGCCAGCAGTCGGGACCTGCGAGAGACCCAGTACTTC. Its protein product is CASSRDLRETQYF.

In this sample, this clone turned up a few times. CDR3 nucleotide sequence: TGTGCCAGCAGTGAATGGACAGGGGGATCACCCCTCCACTTT. It is translated as CASSEWTGGSPLHF. The rearrangement joins TRBV25-1 to TRBJ1-6; 10 nucleotides line up with TRBD1. The trim removed 1 base at V and 10 bases at J, leaving 1 base unmatched. The CDR3 loop spans 14 amino acids. Germline CDR1 MGHDK, CDR2 SYGVNS.

The chain carries TRBV14 and TRBJ1-2, with 8 bases matching TRBD1. Trimming cost V 5 bases and J 7 bases; bases outside gene matches: 3. The CDR3 length is 12 residues. Germline-derived CDR1 and CDR2 are SGHDN and FVKESK. CDR3 coding DNA: TGTGCCAGCAGCAGGACAGGGTTTGGCTACACCTTC. This gives the protein CASSRTGFGYTF.